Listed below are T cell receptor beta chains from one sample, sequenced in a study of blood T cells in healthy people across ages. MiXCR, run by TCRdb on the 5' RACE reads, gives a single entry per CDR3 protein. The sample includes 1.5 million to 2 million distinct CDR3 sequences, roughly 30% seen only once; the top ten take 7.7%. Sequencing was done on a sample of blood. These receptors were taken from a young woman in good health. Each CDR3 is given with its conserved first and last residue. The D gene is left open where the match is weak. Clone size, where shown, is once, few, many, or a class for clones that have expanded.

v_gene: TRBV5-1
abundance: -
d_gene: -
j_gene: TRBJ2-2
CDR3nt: TGCGCCAGCAGCTTGCTCAGTCCCGGGGAGCTGTTTTTT
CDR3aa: CASSLLSPGELFF

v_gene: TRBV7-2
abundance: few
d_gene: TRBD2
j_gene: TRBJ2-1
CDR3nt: TGTGCCAGCAGTTCGCTACGACTAGCGGGGGGGAGTGAGCAGTTCTTC
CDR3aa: CASSSLRLAGGSEQFF

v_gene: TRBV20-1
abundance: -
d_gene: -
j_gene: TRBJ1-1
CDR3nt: TGCAGTGCTGCAGACATGAACACTGAAGCTTTCTTT
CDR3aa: CSAADMNTEAFF

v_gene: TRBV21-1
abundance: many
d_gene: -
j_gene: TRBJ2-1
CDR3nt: TGTGCCAGCAGCAAAGCGCAATTAGGCACCGGCTCCTACAATGAGCAGTTCTTC
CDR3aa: CASSKAQLGTGSYNEQFF

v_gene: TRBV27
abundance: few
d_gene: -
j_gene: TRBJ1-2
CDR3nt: TGTGCCAGCAGTAAACAGGGTGCCTATGGCTACACCTTC
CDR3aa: CASSKQGAYGYTF

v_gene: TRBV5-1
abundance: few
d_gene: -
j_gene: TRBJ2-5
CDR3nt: TGCGCCAGCAGGTGGGACGGGCTAGCAGAAGAGACCCAGTACTTC
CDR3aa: CASRWDGLAEETQYF

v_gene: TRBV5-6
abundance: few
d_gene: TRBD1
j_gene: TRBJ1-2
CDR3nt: TGTGCCAGCAGGTCGACAGGGGGCGATGGCTACACCTTC
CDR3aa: CASRSTGGDGYTF

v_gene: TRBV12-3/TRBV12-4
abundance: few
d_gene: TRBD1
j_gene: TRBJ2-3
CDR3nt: TGTGCCAGCAGTCCCGGACAGGGGCGGTCGATAGATACGCAGTATTTT
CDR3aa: CASSPGQGRSIDTQYF

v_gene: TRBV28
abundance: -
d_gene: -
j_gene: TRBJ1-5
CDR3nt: TGTGCCAGCAGTTTGATAAGGACAGACGACCTCAATCAGCCCCAGCATTTT
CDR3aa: CASSLIRTDDLNQPQHF

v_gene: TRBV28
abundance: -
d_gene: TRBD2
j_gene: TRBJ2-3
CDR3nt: TGTGCCAGCAGCCCCGGGGCGGGGGGGGCAGCTGATACGCAGTATTTT
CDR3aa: CASSPGAGGAADTQYF

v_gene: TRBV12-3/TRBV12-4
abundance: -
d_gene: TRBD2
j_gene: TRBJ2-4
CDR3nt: TGTGCCAGCAGTCAGGGACTAGCGGGCGGTCTTGGAACCAAAAACATTCAGTACTTC
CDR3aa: CASSQGLAGGLGTKNIQYF

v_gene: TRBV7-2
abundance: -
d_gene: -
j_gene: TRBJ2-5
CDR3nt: TGTGCCAGCAGCTTCGACGGCCGAGGGACCCAGTACTTC
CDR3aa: CASSFDGRGTQYF

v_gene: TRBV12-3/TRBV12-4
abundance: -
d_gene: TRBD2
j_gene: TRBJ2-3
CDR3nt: TGTGCCAGCAGCACGGGACTAGCGAAAACAGATACGCAGTATTTT
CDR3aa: CASSTGLAKTDTQYF

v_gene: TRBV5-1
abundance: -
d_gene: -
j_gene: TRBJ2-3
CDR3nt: TGCGCCAGCAGCCCGGAGGTGTCGAACACAGATACGCAGTATTTT
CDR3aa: CASSPEVSNTDTQYF

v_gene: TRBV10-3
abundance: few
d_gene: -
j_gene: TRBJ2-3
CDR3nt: TGTGCCATCAGGGCTTCAGGAGGCACAGATACGCAGTATTTT
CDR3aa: CAIRASGGTDTQYF

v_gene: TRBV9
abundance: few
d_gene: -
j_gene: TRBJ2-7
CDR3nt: TGTGCCAGCAGCGTAGTGCCTGATGGGGAGCAGTACTTC
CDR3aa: CASSVVPDGEQYF

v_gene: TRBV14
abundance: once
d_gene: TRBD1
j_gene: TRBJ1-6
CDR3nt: TGTGCCAGCAGCCAACGGTTGGGACAGGGGTTTTATTCACCCCTCCACTTT
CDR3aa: CASSQRLGQGFYSPLHF

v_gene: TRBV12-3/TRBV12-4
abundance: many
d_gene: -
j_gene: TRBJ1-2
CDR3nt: TGTGCCAGCAGACGGGACTATGGCTACACCTTC
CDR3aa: CASRRDYGYTF

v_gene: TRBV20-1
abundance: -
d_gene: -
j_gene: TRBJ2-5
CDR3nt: TGCAGTGCTGGAGTTCTGAGGGAGACCCAGTACTTC
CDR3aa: CSAGVLRETQYF

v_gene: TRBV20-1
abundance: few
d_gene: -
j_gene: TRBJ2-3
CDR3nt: TGCAGTGCTAGGCCCGGTGGGGGAAAAACAAGATATACGCAGTATTTT
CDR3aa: CSARPGGGKTRYTQYF

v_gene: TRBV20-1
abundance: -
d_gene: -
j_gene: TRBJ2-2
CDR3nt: TGCAGTGCTACACCTATGGGCGGGGAGCTGTTTTTT
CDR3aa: CSATPMGGELFF

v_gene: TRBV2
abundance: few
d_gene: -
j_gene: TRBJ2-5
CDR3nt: TGTGCCAGCAGTGCAGGACAGAACCAAGAGACCCAGTACTTC
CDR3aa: CASSAGQNQETQYF